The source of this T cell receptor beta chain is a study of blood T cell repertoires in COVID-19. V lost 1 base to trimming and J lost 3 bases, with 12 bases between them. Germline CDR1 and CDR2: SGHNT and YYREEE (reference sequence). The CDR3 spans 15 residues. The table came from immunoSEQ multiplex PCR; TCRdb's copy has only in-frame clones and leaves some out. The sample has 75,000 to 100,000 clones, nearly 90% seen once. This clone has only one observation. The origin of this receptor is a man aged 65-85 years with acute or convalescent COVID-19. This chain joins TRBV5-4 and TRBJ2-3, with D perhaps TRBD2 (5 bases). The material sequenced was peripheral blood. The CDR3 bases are TGTGCCAGCAGCTTGCAGCTAGCCCGAACAGATACGCAGTATTTT. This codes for CASSLQLARTDTQYF.